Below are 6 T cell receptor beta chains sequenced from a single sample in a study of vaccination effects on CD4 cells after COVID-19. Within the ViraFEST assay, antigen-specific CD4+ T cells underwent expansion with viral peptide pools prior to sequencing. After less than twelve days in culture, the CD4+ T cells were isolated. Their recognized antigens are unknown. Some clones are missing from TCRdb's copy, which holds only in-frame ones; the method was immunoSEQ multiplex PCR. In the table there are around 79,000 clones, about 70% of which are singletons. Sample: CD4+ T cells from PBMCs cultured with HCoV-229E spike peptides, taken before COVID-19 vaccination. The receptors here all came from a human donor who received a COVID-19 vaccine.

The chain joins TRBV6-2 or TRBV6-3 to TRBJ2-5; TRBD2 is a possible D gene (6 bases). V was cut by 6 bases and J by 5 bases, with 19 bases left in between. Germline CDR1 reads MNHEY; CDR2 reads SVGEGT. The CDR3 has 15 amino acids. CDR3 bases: TGTGCCAGCAGCTCCGGTCCGACTAGTACGGAGACCCAGTACTTC. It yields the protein CASSSGPTSTETQYF.

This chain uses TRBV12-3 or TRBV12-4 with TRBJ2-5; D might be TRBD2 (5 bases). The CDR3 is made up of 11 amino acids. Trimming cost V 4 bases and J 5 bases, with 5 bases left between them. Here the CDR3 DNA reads TGTGCCAGCAGTTCGGGGGAGACCCAGTACTTC. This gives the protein CASSSGETQYF.

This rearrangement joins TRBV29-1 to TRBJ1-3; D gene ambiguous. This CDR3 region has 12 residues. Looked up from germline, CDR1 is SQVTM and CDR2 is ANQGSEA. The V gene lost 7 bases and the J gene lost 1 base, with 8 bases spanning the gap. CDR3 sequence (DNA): TGCAGCGGGGAGGGTTCTGGAAACACCATATATTTT. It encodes CSGEGSGNTIYF. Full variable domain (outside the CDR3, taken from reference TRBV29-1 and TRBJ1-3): SAVISQKPSRDICQRGTSLTIQCQVDSQVTMMFWYRQQPGQSLTLIATANQGSEATYESGFVIDKFPISRPNLTFSTLTVSNMSPEDSSIYLCSGEGSGNTIYFGEGSWLTVV.

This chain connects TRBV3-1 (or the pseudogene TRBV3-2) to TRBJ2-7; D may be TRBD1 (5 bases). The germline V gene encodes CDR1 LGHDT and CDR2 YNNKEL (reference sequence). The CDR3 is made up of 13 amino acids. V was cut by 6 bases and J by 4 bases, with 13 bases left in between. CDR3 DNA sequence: TGTGCCAGCAGGCAGGGATTGGATTACGAGCAGTACGTC. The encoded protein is CASRQGLDYEQYV.

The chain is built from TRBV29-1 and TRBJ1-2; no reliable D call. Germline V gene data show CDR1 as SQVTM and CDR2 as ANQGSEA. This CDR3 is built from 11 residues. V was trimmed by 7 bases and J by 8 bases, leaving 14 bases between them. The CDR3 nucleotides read TGCAGCGCCGTACAGTCGGTCGGCTACACCTTC. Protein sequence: CSAVQSVGYTF.

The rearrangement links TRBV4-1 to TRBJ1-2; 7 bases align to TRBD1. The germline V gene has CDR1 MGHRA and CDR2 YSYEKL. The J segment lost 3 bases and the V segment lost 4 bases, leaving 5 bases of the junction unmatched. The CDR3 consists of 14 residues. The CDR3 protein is CASSRQGLDYGYTF. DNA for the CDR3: TGCGCCAGCAGCCGACAGGGATTAGACTATGGCTACACCTTC.